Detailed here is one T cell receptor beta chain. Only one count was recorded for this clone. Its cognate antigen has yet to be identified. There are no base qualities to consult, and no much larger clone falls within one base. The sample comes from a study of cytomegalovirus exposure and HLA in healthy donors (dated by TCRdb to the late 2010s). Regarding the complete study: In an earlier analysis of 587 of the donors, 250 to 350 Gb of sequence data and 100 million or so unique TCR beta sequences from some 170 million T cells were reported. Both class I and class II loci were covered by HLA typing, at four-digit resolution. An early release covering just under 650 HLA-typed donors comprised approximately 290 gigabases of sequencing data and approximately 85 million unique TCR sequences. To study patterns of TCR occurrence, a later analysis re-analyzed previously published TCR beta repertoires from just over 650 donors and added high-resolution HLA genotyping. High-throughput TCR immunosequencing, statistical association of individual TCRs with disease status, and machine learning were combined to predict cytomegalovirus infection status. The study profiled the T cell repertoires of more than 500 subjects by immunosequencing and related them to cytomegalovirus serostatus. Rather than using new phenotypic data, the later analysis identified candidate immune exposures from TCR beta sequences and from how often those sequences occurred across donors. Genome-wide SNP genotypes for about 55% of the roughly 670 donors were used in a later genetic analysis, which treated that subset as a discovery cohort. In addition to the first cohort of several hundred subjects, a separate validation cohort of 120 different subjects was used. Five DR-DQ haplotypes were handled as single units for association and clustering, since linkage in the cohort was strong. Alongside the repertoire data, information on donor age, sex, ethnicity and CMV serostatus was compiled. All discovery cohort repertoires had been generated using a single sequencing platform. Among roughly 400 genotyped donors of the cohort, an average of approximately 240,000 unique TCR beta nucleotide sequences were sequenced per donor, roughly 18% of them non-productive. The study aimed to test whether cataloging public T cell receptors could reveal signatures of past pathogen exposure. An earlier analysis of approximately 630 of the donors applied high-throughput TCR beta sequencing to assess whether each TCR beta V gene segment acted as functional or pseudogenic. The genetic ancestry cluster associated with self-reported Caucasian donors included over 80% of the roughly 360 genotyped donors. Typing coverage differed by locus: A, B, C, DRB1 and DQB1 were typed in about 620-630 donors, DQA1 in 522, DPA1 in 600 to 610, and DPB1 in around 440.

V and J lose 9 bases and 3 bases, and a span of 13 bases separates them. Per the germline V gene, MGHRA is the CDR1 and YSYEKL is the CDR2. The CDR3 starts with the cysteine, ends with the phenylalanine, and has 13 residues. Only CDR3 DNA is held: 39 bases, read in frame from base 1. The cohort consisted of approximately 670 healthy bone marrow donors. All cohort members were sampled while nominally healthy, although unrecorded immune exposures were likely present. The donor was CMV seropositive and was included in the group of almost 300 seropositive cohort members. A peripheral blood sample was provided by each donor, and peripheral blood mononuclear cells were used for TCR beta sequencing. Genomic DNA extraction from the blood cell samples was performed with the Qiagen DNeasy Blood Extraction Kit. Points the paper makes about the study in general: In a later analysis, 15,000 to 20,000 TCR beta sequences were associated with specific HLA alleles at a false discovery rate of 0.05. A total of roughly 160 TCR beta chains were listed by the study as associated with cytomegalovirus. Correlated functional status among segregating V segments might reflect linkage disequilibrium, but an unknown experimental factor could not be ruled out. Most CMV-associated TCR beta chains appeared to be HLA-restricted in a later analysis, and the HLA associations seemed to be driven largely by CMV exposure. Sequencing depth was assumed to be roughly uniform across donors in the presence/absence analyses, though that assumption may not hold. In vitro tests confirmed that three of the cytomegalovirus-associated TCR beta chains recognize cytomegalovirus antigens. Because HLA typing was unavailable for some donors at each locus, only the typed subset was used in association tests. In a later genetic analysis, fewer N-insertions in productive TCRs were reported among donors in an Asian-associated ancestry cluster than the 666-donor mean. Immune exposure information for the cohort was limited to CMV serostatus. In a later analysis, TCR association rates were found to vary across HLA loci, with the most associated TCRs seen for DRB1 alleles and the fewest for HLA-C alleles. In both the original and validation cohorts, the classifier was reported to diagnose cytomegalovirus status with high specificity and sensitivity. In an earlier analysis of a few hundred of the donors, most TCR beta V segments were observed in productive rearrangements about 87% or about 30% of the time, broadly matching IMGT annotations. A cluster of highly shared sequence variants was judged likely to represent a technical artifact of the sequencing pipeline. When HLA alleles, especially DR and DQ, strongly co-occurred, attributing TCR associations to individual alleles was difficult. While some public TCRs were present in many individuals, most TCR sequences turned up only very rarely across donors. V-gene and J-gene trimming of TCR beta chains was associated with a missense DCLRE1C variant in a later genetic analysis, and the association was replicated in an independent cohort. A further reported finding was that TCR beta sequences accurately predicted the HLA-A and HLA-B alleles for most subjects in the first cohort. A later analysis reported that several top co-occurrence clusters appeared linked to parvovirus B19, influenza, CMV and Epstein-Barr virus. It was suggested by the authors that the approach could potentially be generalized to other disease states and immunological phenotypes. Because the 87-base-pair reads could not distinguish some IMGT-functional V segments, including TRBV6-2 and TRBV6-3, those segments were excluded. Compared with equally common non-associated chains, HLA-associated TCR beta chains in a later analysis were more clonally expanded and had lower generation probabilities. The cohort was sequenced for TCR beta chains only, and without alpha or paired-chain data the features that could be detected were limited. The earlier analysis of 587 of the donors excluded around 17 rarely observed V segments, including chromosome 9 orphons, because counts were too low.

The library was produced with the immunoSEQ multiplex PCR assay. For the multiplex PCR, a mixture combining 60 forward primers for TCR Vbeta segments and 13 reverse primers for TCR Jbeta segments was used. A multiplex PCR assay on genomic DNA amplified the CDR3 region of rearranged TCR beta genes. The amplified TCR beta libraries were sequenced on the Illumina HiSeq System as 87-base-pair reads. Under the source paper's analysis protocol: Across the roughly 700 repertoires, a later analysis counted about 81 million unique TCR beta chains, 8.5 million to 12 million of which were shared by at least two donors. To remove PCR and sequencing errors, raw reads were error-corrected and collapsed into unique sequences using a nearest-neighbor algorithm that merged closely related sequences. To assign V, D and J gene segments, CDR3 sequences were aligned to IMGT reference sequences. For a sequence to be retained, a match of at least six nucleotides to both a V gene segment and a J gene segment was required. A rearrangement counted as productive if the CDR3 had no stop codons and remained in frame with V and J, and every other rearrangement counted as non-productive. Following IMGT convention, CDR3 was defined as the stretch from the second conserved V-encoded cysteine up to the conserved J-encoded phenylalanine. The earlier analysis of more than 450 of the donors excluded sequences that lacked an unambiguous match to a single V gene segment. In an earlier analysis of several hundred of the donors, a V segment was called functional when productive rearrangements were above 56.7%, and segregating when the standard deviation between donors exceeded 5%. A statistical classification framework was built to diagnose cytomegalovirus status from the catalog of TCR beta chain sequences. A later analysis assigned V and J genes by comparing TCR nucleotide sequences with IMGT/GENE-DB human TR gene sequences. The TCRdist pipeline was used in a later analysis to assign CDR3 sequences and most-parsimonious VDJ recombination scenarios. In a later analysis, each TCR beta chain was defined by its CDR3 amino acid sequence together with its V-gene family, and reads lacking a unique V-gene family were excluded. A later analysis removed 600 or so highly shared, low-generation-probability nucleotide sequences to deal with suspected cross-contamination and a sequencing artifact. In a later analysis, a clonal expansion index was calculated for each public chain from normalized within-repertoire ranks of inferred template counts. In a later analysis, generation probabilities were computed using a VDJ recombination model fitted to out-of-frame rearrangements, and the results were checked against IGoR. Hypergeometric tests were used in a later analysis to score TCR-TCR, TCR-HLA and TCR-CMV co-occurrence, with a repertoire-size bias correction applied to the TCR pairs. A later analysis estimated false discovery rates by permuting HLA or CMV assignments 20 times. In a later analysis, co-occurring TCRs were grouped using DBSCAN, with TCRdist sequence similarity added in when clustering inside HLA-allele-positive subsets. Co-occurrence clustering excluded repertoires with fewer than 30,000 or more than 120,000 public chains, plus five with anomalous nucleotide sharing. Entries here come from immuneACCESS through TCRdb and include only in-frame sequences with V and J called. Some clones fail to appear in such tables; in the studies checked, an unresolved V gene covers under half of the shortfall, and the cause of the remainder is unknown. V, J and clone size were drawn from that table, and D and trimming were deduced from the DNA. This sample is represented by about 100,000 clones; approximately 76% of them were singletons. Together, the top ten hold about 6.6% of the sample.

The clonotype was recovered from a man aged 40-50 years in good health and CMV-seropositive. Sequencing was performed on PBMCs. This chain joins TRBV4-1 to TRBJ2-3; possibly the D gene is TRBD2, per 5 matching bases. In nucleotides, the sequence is TGCGCCAGTAGCGTTAGAGGGACAGATACGCAGTATTTT. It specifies CASSVRGTDTQYF.